The 18 T cell receptor beta chains reported below all come from one sample, sequenced in a study of blood T cells in healthy people across ages. Using a J-beta primer mix together with a sample-barcoded 5' primer, a second PCR was run for about 7 to 12 cycles. TCRdb reanalysed the 5' RACE reads using MiXCR and keeps one entry per CDR3 protein. The data hold around 1,600,000 distinct CDR3 sequences, with roughly two fifths observed a single time. Sequencing was performed on blood. The source is a woman aged 18-29 years in good health.

The CDR3 sequence is CASSLGWGSRGETQYF. For the CDR3, the DNA is TGTGCCAGCAGCTTAGGGTGGGGCAGTCGAGGGGAGACCCAGTACTTC. The J gene is TRBJ2-5, the V gene TRBV7-9, with D perhaps being TRBD1 or TRBD2 (5 bases each). This CDR3 comprises 16 residues. Trimming took 1 base from V and 5 from J, leaving 17 bases between them. CDR1 and CDR2 (germline): SEHNR, FQNEAQ (reference sequence).

The chain combines TRBV7-9 with TRBJ1-6; the D gene is possibly TRBD1 (5 bases). This CDR3 is 17 amino acids long. In germline, CDR1 is SEHNR, CDR2 FQNEAQ (reference sequence). The V and J ends lost 2 bases and 3 bases respectively, with 14 bases between them. This chain's CDR3 is CASSLNIRGSYNSPLHF. CDR3 in DNA: TGTGCCAGCAGCTTAAATATCCGGGGCAGCTATAATTCACCCCTCCACTTT.

The table lists this clonotype with a few counts. The chain carries TRBV4-3 and TRBJ2-2; D gene ambiguous. The CDR3 contains 14 residues. CDR1 and CDR2 (germline): LGHNA, YSLEER. V lost 0 bases and J lost 4, with 6 bases in between. CDR3 amino acids: CASSQEWSTGELFF. The DNA of the CDR3 is TGCGCCAGCAGCCAAGAATGGAGCACCGGGGAGCTGTTTTTT.

This clonotype was counted between two and nine times. V is TRBV10-3 and J is TRBJ2-1, with TRBD2 identical over 11 bases. J lost 0 bases, V lost 4 bases, and 5 bases had no gene match. The V gene's germline CDR1 is ENHRY and CDR2 SYGVKD. CDR3 length: 17 amino acids. As DNA, the CDR3 is TGTGCCATCAGTGGGTTAGCGGGAGGGAACTCCTACAATGAGCAGTTCTTC. This encodes CAISGLAGGNSYNEQFF.

This clonotype has just a few counts. The gene calls are TRBV11-2 and TRBJ2-5; D is perhaps TRBD2 (6 bases). V lost 4 bases to trimming and J lost 3 bases, with 9 bases between them. Looked up from germline, CDR1 is SGHAT and CDR2 is FQNNGV. The CDR3 length is 13 residues. The CDR3 nucleotides are TGTGCCAGCAGCTGGGGACTGAAAGAGACCCAGTACTTC. It specifies CASSWGLKETQYF.

This clonotype was detected ten times or more. The chain links TRBV7-9 to TRBJ2-1, with 11 bases identical to TRBD2. The V segment lost 5 bases and the J segment 0 bases; nucleotides outside the gene matches: 0. The CDR3 is 15 residues long. CDR1 SEHNR and CDR2 FQNEAQ come from the germline V gene (reference sequence). The CDR3 nucleotides read TGTGCCAGCAGCACTAGCGGGAGCTCCTACAATGAGCAGTTCTTC. It is translated as CASSTSGSSYNEQFF. Full variable domain (missing parts from reference TRBV7-9 and TRBJ2-1): DTGVSQNPRHKITKRGQNVTFRCDPISEHNRLYWYRQTLGQGPEFLTYFQNEAQLEKSRLLSDRFSAERPKGSFSTLEIQRTEQGDSAMYLCASSTSGSSYNEQFFGPGTRLTVL.

CDR3 loop: CASSLGSVANTGELFF. CDR3 nucleotide sequence: TGCGCCAGCAGCTTGGGATCAGTCGCGAACACCGGGGAGCTGTTTTTT. The chain has TRBV5-1 and TRBJ2-2; D uncertain. CDR1 and CDR2 (germline): SGHRS, YFSETQ. The V gene lost 0 bases and the J gene lost 0 bases, with 9 bases spanning the gap. The CDR3 totals 16 residues. The variable domain in full, completed from reference TRBV5-1 and TRBJ2-2, reads KAGVTQTPRYLIKTRGQQVTLSCSPISGHRSVSWYQQTPGQGLQFLFEYFSETQRNKGNFPGRFSGRQFSNSRSEMNVSTLELGDSALYLCASSLGSVANTGELFFGEGSRLTVL.

This rearrangement joins TRBV18 to TRBJ2-5; D gene unclear. CDR1 and CDR2 from the germline V gene are KGHSH and LQKENI. Trimming pared 0 bases from V and 4 bases from J, leaving 6 bases between. The CDR3 spans 13 residues. The CDR3: CASSPPTGETQYF. The DNA of the CDR3 is TGTGCCAGCTCACCACCGACGGGAGAGACCCAGTACTTC.

The chain links TRBV2 to TRBJ2-1, with 9 bases lining up with TRBD1. With 6 bases clipped from V and 8 bases from J, the junction kept 8 bases outside the gene matches. This CDR3 has 14 amino acids. Germline-derived CDR1 and CDR2 are SNHLY and FYNNEI. CDR3: CASRQGAVSHEQFF. The CDR3 nucleotides are TGTGCCAGCAGACAGGGGGCGGTGAGTCATGAGCAGTTCTTC.

As concerns this clonotype: This clone may be a read error of a much larger clone one base away. The V gene is TRBV6-4, the J gene TRBJ2-6; D gene unclear. CDR1 and CDR2 (germline): MRHNA, SNTAGT. The CDR3 runs to 14 residues. V lost 2 bases and J lost 3, with 5 bases in between. This chain's CDR3 is CASSDRVGANVLTF. For the CDR3, the DNA is TGTGCCAGCAGTGACAGGGTTGGGGCCAACGTCCTGACTTTC.

This clonotype was picked up a small number of times. The V and J genes are TRBV6-2 or TRBV6-3 and TRBJ2-1; 8 nucleotides agree with TRBD2. Germline CDR1 reads MNHEY; CDR2 reads SVGEGT. CDR3 size: 16 residues. The junction had 15 bases not matched to a gene; V was cut back by 5 bases and J by 9 bases. The CDR3 sequence is CASSHPPVREVIEQFF. CDR3 sequence (DNA): TGTGCCAGCAGTCACCCCCCGGTGCGGGAGGTTATTGAGCAGTTCTTC.

V is TRBV5-1 and J is TRBJ1-4; the match to TRBD1 covers 10 bases. This CDR3 has 15 amino acids. Trimming removed 2 bases from V and 6 bases from J; junction bases left unmatched: 4. Germline V gene data show CDR1 as SGHRS and CDR2 as YFSETQ. The CDR3 nucleotides are TGCGCCAGCAGCTTTTTCGGGACAGGGGATGAAAAACTGTTTTTT. Encoded protein: CASSFFGTGDEKLFF.

This CDR3 is CASNPTGTINTEAFF. The CDR3 DNA sequence: TGTGCCAGCAACCCCACCGGGACAATCAACACTGAAGCTTTCTTT. The V gene is TRBV11-2, the J gene TRBJ1-1, with D possibly TRBD1 on 6 matching bases. V lost 7 bases and J 2 bases, leaving 17 bases between the germline ends. The CDR3 contains 15 residues. Germline V gives CDR1 SGHAT, CDR2 FQNNGV. Complete variable domain (other parts from reference TRBV11-2 and TRBJ1-1): EAGVAQSPRYKIIEKRQSVAFWCNPISGHATLYWYQQILGQGPKLLIQFQNNGVVDDSQLPKDRFSAERLKGVDSTLKIQPAKLEDSAVYLCASNPTGTINTEAFFGQGTRLTVV.

The chain is built from TRBV5-1 and TRBJ1-6, with D perhaps matching TRBD1 (6 bases). CDR1 is SGHRS, CDR2 YFSETQ, per germline. V dropped 2 bases and J dropped 0 bases, with 12 bases sitting between them. There are 17 residues in the CDR3. The CDR3: CASSFGGGTSYNSPLHF. The CDR3, as DNA: TGCGCCAGCAGCTTTGGCGGGGGCACCTCCTATAATTCACCCCTCCACTTT.

The rearrangement links TRBV11-2 to TRBJ2-7; D is uncertain. Germline V gives CDR1 SGHAT, CDR2 FQNNGV. This CDR3 has 14 amino acids. V lost 5 bases and J lost 3, with 14 bases in between. CDR3 sequence (DNA): TGTGCCAGCAGCCTAGGAATGGAAAGCTACGAGCAGTACTTC. This gives the protein CASSLGMESYEQYF.

The J gene is TRBJ1-1, the V gene TRBV3-1; D possibly corresponds to TRBD1 (5 bases). Trimming took 4 bases from V and 8 from J, leaving 17 bases between them. The CDR3 is made up of 14 amino acids. Per the germline V gene, CDR1 is LGHDT and CDR2 is YNNKEL (reference sequence). The chain's CDR3 is CASSLHGTSEEAFF. In nucleotides, the CDR3 is TGTGCCAGCAGCCTTCACGGGACGTCGGAGGAAGCTTTCTTT.

This clonotype was found a few times. This chain links TRBV6-5 with TRBJ1-2; 7 positions match TRBD1. The CDR3 has 13 residues. CDR1 and CDR2 from the germline V gene are MNHEY and SVGAGI. Trimming took 6 bases from V and 4 from J; bases not matched to a gene: 5. The CDR3 loop is CASSSDRRYGYTF. CDR3 DNA sequence: TGTGCCAGCAGCTCGGACAGGCGCTATGGCTACACCTTC.

This clonotype was counted between two and nine times. The V and J genes are TRBV6-1 and TRBJ1-5; D call uncertain. The V end was cut by 6 bases, the J end by 4 bases, with 13 bases between. CDR3 size: 14 residues. The V gene's germline CDR1 is MNHNS and CDR2 SASEGT. As DNA, the CDR3 is TGTGCCAGCAGGCTCGGGGTAGGGAATCAGCCCCAGCATTTT. Translated, it gives CASRLGVGNQPQHF.